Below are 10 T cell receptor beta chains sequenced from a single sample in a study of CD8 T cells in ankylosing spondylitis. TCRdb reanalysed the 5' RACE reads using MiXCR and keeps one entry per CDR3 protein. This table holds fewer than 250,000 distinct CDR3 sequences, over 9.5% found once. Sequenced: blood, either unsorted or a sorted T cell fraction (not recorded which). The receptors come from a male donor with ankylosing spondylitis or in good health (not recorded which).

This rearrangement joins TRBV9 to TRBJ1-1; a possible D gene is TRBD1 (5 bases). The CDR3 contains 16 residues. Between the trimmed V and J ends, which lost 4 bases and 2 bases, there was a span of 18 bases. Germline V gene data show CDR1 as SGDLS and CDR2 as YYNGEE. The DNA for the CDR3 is TGTGCCAGCAGCCTCTCGGGGCCGGGAGTTAACACTGAAGCTTTCTTT. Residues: CASSLSGPGVNTEAFF.

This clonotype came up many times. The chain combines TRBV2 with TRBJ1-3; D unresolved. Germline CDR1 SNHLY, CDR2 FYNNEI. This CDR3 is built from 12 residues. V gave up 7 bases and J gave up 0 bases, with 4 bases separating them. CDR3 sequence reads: CASKVSGNTIYF. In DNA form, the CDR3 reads TGTGCCAGCAAAGTCTCTGGAAACACCATATATTTT.

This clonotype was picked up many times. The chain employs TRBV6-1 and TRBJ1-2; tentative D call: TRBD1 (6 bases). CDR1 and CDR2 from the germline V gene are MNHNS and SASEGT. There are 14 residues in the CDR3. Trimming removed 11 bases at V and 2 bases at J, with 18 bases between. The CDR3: CAGQRGRGNYGYTF. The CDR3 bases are TGTGCCGGCCAGCGGGGCAGGGGCAACTATGGCTACACCTTC.

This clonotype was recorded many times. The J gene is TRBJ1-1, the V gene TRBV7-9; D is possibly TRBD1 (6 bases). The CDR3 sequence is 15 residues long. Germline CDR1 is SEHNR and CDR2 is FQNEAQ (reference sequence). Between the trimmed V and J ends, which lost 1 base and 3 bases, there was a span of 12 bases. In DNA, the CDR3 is TGTGCCAGCAGCTTAGTGGAACAGGGCGACACTGAAGCTTTCTTT. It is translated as CASSLVEQGDTEAFF.

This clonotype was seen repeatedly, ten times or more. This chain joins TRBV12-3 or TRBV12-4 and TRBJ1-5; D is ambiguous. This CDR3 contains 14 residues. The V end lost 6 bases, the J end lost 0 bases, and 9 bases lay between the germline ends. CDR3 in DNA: TGTGCCAGCAGCGGTGGTAATAGCAATCAGCCCCAGCATTTT. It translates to CASSGGNSNQPQHF.

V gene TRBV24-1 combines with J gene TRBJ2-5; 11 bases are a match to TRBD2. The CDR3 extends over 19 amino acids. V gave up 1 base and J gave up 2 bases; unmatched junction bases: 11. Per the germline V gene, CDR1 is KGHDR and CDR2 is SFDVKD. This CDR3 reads CATSDFGSSGGRGQETQYF. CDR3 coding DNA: TGTGCCACCAGTGATTTTGGGTCTAGCGGGGGGAGAGGGCAAGAGACCCAGTACTTC.

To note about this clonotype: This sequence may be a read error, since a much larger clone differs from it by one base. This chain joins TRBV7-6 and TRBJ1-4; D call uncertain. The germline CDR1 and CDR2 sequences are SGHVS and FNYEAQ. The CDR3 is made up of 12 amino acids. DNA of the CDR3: TGTGTCAGCAGCCCCGGCCGTGAAAAACTGTTTTTT. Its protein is CVSSPGREKLFF.

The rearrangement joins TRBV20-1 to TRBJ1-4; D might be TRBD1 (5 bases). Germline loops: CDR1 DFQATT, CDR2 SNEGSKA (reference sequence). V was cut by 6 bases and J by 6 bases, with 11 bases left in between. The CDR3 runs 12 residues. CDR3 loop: CSAGDSDEKLFF. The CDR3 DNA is TGCAGTGCCGGAGACAGTGATGAAAAACTGTTTTTT.

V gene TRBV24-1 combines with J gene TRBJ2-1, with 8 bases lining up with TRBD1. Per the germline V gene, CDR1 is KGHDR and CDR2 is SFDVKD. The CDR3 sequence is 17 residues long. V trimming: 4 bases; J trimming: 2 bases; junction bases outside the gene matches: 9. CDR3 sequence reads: CATSEGRTGSPYNEQFF. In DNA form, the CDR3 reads TGTGCCACCAGTGAGGGACGGACAGGGTCCCCCTACAATGAGCAGTTCTTC.

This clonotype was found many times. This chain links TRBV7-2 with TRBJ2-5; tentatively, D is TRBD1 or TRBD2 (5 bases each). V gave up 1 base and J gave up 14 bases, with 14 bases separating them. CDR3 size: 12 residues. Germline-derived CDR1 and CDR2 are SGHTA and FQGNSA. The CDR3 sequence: CASSLDIEGPYF. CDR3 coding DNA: TGTGCCAGCAGCTTAGATATCGAGGGACCTTACTTC.